The TCR beta chain under discussion was sequenced for a study of T cells after yellow fever vaccination. 5'RACE template switching added a universal primer site and UMIs to TCR cDNA. Each CDR3 protein gets one entry after TCRdb re-called the 5' RACE reads with MiXCR. The data show about 160,000 distinct CDR3 sequences, 6.5% to 8.5% seen once. Germline V gives CDR1 DFQATT, CDR2 SNEGSKA (reference sequence). The CDR3 has 15 amino acids. The ends were cut back, 3 bases at V and 0 bases at J, with 12 bases in the middle. The study, taken as a whole, reports: Among primary-vaccination clones, most reappeared after the booster, at roughly 95% for CD4 and approximately 90% for CD8.

This clonotype was counted at least ten times. Its antigen is not known. This chain connects TRBV20-1 to TRBJ2-1; D gene uncertain. This clonotype was sampled from a man aged 18 to 30 who received the YFV17D yellow fever vaccine. This material consisted of CD4+ T cells sorted from PBMCs, taken about 5 days after the first yellow fever vaccination. The CDR3 sequence is CSASQGGSSYNEQFF. CDR3 nucleotide sequence: TGCAGTGCTAGCCAAGGTGGCAGCTCCTACAATGAGCAGTTCTTC.